The 13 T cell receptor beta chains below were found in one sample sequenced in a study of blood T cell repertoires in COVID-19. Assay used: immunoSEQ multiplex PCR; TCRdb lists only in-frame clones, some missing. In the table there are 70,000 to 100,000 clones, more than 75% of which are singletons. What was sequenced was peripheral blood. The receptors originated from a man aged 45 to 65 with active or convalescent COVID-19.

Written as DNA, the CDR3 is TGTGCCACCGGGGGGGTTCCAAACATTCAGTACTTC. It translates to CATGGVPNIQYF. The rearrangement uses TRBV27 and TRBJ2-4; 8 nucleotides align to TRBD2. The CDR3 consists of 12 residues. J gave up 6 bases and V 10 bases, and 5 bases lay outside the gene matches. CDR1 and CDR2 (germline): MNHEY, SMNVEV (reference sequence).

This CDR3 reads CASSQGGGRTEAFF. The CDR3 DNA reads as TGTGCCAGCAGCCAGGGAGGTGGCCGCACTGAAGCTTTCTTT. The chain is built from TRBV3-1 (or the pseudogene TRBV3-2) and TRBJ1-1; no clear D. Trimming stripped 3 bases from V and 4 bases from J, with 12 bases between. The CDR3 contains 14 residues. Germline assignment: CDR1 LGHDT and CDR2 YNNKEL (reference sequence).

The V gene is TRBV7-2, the J gene TRBJ2-1; the D gene is possibly TRBD2 (6 bases). The ends were cut back, 1 base at V and 10 bases at J, with 8 bases in the middle. The CDR3 extends over 12 amino acids. The germline gives CDR1 SGHTA, CDR2 FQGNSA. Written as DNA, the CDR3 is TGTGCCAGCAGCTTAGGGGCGGGGGAGCAGTTCTTC. Translated: CASSLGAGEQFF.

The chain joins TRBV9 to TRBJ2-5; 8 bases map to TRBD2. Trimming took 4 bases from V and 5 from J; bases not matched to a gene: 10. CDR1 is SGDLS and CDR2 is YYNGEE in the germline V gene. The CDR3 totals 15 residues. Written as DNA, the CDR3 is TGTGCCAGCAGCCCCCGGGGGGGAGAGGGTGAGACCCAGTACTTC. Translated, it gives CASSPRGGEGETQYF.

The chain employs TRBV7-9 and TRBJ2-1, with TRBD2 matching 13 bases. Germline-derived CDR1 and CDR2 are SEHNR and FQNEAQ (reference sequence). With 6 bases clipped from V and 9 bases from J, the junction kept 8 bases outside the gene matches. CDR3 length: 15 amino acids. CDR3 DNA: TGTGCCAGCAGGCCTACTAGCGGGGGGGCCAGTGAGCAGTTCTTC. Amino acids: CASRPTSGGASEQFF.

The chain recombines TRBV5-6 with TRBJ2-2; TRBD1 matches 8 bases. Germline V gives CDR1 SGHDT, CDR2 YYEEEE. V lost 3 bases to trimming and J lost 4 bases; unmatched junction nucleotides: 5. The CDR3 has 15 residues. The chain's CDR3 is CASSSRTGLTGELFF. The CDR3 region has the DNA TGTGCCAGCAGCTCCCGGACAGGGCTCACCGGGGAGCTGTTTTTT.

V is TRBV2 and J is TRBJ1-2, with TRBD1 matching 8 bases. The CDR3 sequence is 16 residues long. Germline CDR1 reads SNHLY; CDR2 reads FYNNEI. V dropped 6 bases and J dropped 0; count of bases not matched to a gene: 9. For the CDR3, the DNA is TGTGCCAGCAGCGGGGCAGGGGGCAATGCTAACTATGGCTACACCTTC. Translating it yields CASSGAGGNANYGYTF.

The chain joins TRBV4-1 to TRBJ1-2; a weak D match, TRBD1 (5 bases). Germline-derived CDR1 and CDR2 are MGHRA and YSYEKL. V shed 1 base and J shed 5 bases, with 5 bases lying between them. The CDR3 contains 12 residues. The DNA for the CDR3 is TGCGCCAGCAGCCAAGGACAGTATGGCTACACCTTC. It translates to CASSQGQYGYTF.

The chain has TRBV28 and TRBJ1-4; no clear D gene. The ends were cut back, 8 bases at V and 0 bases at J, with 16 bases in the middle. Germline CDR1 MDHEN, CDR2 SYDVKM. The CDR3 spans 16 residues. This CDR3 reads CASGGAERATNEKLFF. DNA for the CDR3: TGTGCCAGCGGCGGAGCGGAGCGTGCAACTAATGAAAAACTGTTTTTT.

The chain carries TRBV10-3 and TRBJ2-1; 8 nucleotides line up with TRBD1. With 5 bases clipped from V and 8 bases from J, the junction kept 11 bases outside the gene matches. This CDR3 region has 15 residues. CDR1 is ENHRY and CDR2 is SYGVKD in the germline V gene. The DNA of the CDR3 is TGTGCCATCAGTTCTGGACAGGGTGAGATCGATGAGCAGTTCTTC. This sequence encodes CAISSGQGEIDEQFF.

The chain has TRBV18 and TRBJ2-1; D might be TRBD2 (6 bases). Germline loops: CDR1 KGHSH, CDR2 LQKENI. Between the trimmed V and J ends, which lost 3 bases and 2 bases, there was a span of 11 bases. CDR3 length: 15 amino acids. CDR3: CASSPMEGPYNEQFF. CDR3 in DNA: TGTGCCAGCTCACCCATGGAGGGGCCCTACAATGAGCAGTTCTTC.

This clone was recorded once. This chain links TRBV3-1 (or the pseudogene TRBV3-2) with TRBJ1-6; 11 bases line up with TRBD1. After removal of 0 bases from V and 10 bases from J, the junction contained 17 bases not matched to a gene. This CDR3 is 20 amino acids long. Germline lookup yields CDR1 LGHDT and CDR2 YNNKEL (reference sequence). In nucleotides, the CDR3 is TGTGCCAGCAGCCAAGATGGATTTAATTTACGGGACAGGGGGATCTCACCCCTCCACTTT. This gives the protein CASSQDGFNLRDRGISPLHF.

The genes are TRBV28 and TRBJ2-6; 8 nucleotides agree with TRBD1. Germline V lookup: CDR1 MDHEN, CDR2 SYDVKM. The CDR3 length is 14 residues. V was clipped by 3 bases and J by 8 bases; unmatched bases: 3. CDR3 protein: CASSFGQGTNVLTF. CDR3 in DNA: TGTGCCAGCAGTTTCGGACAGGGAACCAACGTCCTGACTTTC.